This T cell receptor (beta chain) is drawn from a study of metastatic and nonmetastatic thyroid tumors. About the research overall: The study looked at repertoires side by side in blood and in tumor or nodule tissue from malignant and benign thyroid patients.

Turning to this clone: Its target is unknown. Distinct nucleotide sequences in the sample also encode this CDR3.

The CDR3 length is 13 residues. From germline, CDR1 is SGHRS and CDR2 YFSETQ. The ends lost 3 bases at V and 4 bases at J; junction bases unmatched: 4. Study-level points and caveats: When malignant thyroid tumors were compared with benign nodules, TCR beta diversity was reportedly significantly higher in the malignant tumors. This held in both blood and tumor samples.

All patients reached thyroid surgery having received no treatment beforehand. TCRdb reprocessed the PCR reads via MiXCR. The sample contains 21,000 or so clones, 25% to 30% of which appear only once. The sequenced sample was tumor tissue. The TCR comes from a male donor with papillary thyroid cancer or a benign thyroid nodule (not recorded which). Some clones in this sample may be carry-over from other donors' samples. The V gene is TRBV5-1, the J gene TRBJ2-7; 7 bases fit TRBD1. In DNA, the CDR3 is TGCGCCAGCAGCTGGGACAGAACTTACGAGCAGTACTTC. This codes for CASSWDRTYEQYF.